This T cell receptor (beta chain) was obtained from a study of T cell changes during pregnancy in multiple sclerosis. Here immunoSEQ multiplex PCR was the method, and the copy in TCRdb shows in-frame clones only, minus some. The table records 50,000 or so clones, around 90% of them present only once. CDR3 length: 15 residues. V lost 5 bases and J lost 2, with 14 bases in between. Germline CDR1 SNHLY, CDR2 FYNNEI. The chain links TRBV2 to TRBJ2-3; D might be TRBD1 (5 bases). Sequenced here: CD4+ T cells from peripheral blood mononuclear cells, sampled in the second trimester of pregnancy. The receptor was derived from a female donor with multiple sclerosis, enrolled in a pregnancy study. This chain's CDR3 is CASSRQMDNTDTQYF. In DNA form, the CDR3 reads TGTGCCAGCAGTCGACAGATGGACAACACAGATACGCAGTATTTT.